Listed below are T cell receptor beta chains from one sample, sequenced in a study of T cell responses to AZD1222 COVID-19 vaccine. The assay was immunoSEQ multiplex PCR, and TCRdb's table has in-frame clones only and misses some. The sample holds around 130,000 clones, 70% to 90% seen once. Sequenced here: peripheral blood, sampled 28 days after the second AZD1222 dose. These receptors were obtained from an adult who received the AZD1222 COVID-19 vaccine. Both conserved end residues are part of each CDR3. The order of the fields is CDR3 length, J gene, clone size, D gene, V gene, CDR3 DNA, CDR3 protein. D genes are given only for firm matches. A clone size is listed for some rows: how often the clone was seen (once, few, many), or a class if it is expanded.

length: 16
J: TRBJ2-2
size: NA
D: NA
V: TRBV9
DNA: TGTGCCAGCAGCCGGCGGGTAGAGGGGAACACCGGGGAGCTGTTTTTT
CDR3: CASSRRVEGNTGELFF

length: 14
J: TRBJ1-1
size: few
D: NA
V: TRBV6-1
DNA: TGTGCCAGCAGTGACCAGGGTATGACAACTGAAGCTTTCTTT
CDR3: CASSDQGMTTEAFF

length: 15
J: TRBJ2-3
size: NA
D: TRBD2
V: TRBV5-1
DNA: TGCGCCAGCAGCTTAGGCGGGGGGAGCACAGATACGCAGTATTTT
CDR3: CASSLGGGSTDTQYF

length: 14
J: TRBJ1-1
size: NA
D: TRBD1
V: TRBV2
DNA: TGTGCCAGCAGCCAAGGACAGGGCGGCACTGAAGCTTTCTTT
CDR3: CASSQGQGGTEAFF

length: 14
J: TRBJ1-1
size: NA
D: NA
V: TRBV6-5
DNA: TGTGCCAGCAGTCTCACAGGGAAGGGGGCTGAAGCTTTCTTT
CDR3: CASSLTGKGAEAFF

length: 13
J: TRBJ2-5
size: NA
D: NA
V: TRBV13
DNA: TGTGCCAGCAGTTCTCAGGGTACGGAGACCCAGTACTTC
CDR3: CASSSQGTETQYF

length: 14
J: TRBJ1-2
size: NA
D: TRBD1
V: TRBV29-1
DNA: TGCAGCGCCCTAGGGACAGGGGGTTGGTATGGCTACACCTTC
CDR3: CSALGTGGWYGYTF

length: 15
J: TRBJ1-1
size: NA
D: NA
V: TRBV10-3
DNA: TGTGCCATCCGTGGTGACACAACAAAGAACACTGAAGCTTTCTTT
CDR3: CAIRGDTTKNTEAFF

length: 12
J: TRBJ1-1
size: once
D: NA
V: TRBV30
DNA: TGTGCCTGGAAGGTAATGAACACTGAAGCTTTCTTT
CDR3: CAWKVMNTEAFF

length: 11
J: TRBJ2-3
size: NA
D: NA
V: TRBV20-1
DNA: TGCAGTGGTAGGAGCACAGATACGCAGTATTTT
CDR3: CSGRSTDTQYF

length: 15
J: TRBJ2-5
size: NA
D: TRBD1
V: TRBV27
DNA: TGTGCCAGCAGCCCGGGCAGGGGGCTTGGGGTTGCCCAGTACTTC
CDR3: CASSPGRGLGVAQYF

length: 13
J: TRBJ1-6
size: few
D: NA
V: TRBV10-3
DNA: TGTGCCATCAGGGGGGACATCTATTCACCCCTCCACTTT
CDR3: CAIRGDIYSPLHF

length: 16
J: TRBJ1-4
size: NA
D: NA
V: TRBV18
DNA: TGTGCCAGCTCACTGGACAGACTTGCAACTAATGAAAAACTGTTTTTT
CDR3: CASSLDRLATNEKLFF

length: 12
J: TRBJ2-2
size: NA
D: NA
V: TRBV20-1
DNA: TGCAGTGCTAGTTTTGACACCGGGGAGCTGTTTTTT
CDR3: CSASFDTGELFF

length: 13
J: TRBJ1-3
size: NA
D: TRBD1
V: TRBV6-5
DNA: TGTGCCAGCAGGCGACAGGGGGCCTACACCATATATTTT
CDR3: CASRRQGAYTIYF

length: 12
J: TRBJ1-1
size: NA
D: NA
V: TRBV18
DNA: TGTGCCAGCTCACCACGGACAGATGAAGCTTTCTTT
CDR3: CASSPRTDEAFF

length: 18
J: TRBJ1-4
size: NA
D: NA
V: TRBV18
DNA: TGTGCCAGCTCACCACCGGCAGGCAGGACTGCAACTAATGAAAAACTGTTTTTT
CDR3: CASSPPAGRTATNEKLFF

length: 12
J: TRBJ1-6
size: NA
D: NA
V: TRBV12-3/TRBV12-4
DNA: TGTGCCAGCAGTTTAGTCGATTCACCCCTCCACTTT
CDR3: CASSLVDSPLHF

length: 19
J: TRBJ1-3
size: NA
D: NA
V: TRBV5-1
DNA: TGCGCCAGCAGCTTGGGTCAGGAGGGGCTAACCCTCTCTGGAAACACCATATATTTT
CDR3: CASSLGQEGLTLSGNTIYF

length: 17
J: TRBJ1-5
size: NA
D: TRBD1
V: TRBV5-8
DNA: TGTGCCAGCAGCTTGGCCGGGAGTACAGGGGGGTATCAGCCCCAGCATTTT
CDR3: CASSLAGSTGGYQPQHF

length: 13
J: TRBJ2-7
size: NA
D: TRBD2
V: TRBV29-1
DNA: TGCAGCGTTGCCGGACTAGCGGCCTACGAGCAGTACTTC
CDR3: CSVAGLAAYEQYF

length: 13
J: TRBJ1-2
size: NA
D: NA
V: TRBV3-1/TRBV3-2
DNA: TGTGCCAGCAGCCAAGAAAGGGGGTTTGGCTACACCTTC
CDR3: CASSQERGFGYTF

length: 16
J: TRBJ1-5
size: NA
D: NA
V: TRBV14
DNA: TGTGCCAGCAGCCTCAGACAGGTTTATAGCAATCAGCCCCAGCATTTT
CDR3: CASSLRQVYSNQPQHF

length: 10
J: TRBJ2-7
size: once
D: NA
V: TRBV5-8
DNA: TGTGCCAGCCGAGGGTACGAGCAGTACTTC
CDR3: CASRGYEQYF

length: 12
J: TRBJ1-2
size: NA
D: NA
V: TRBV28
DNA: TGTGCCAGCAGCTGGAGGGACTATGGCTACACCTTC
CDR3: CASSWRDYGYTF

length: 14
J: TRBJ1-2
size: few
D: NA
V: TRBV18
DNA: TGTGCCAGCTCACCTGGGGGGGCAAGATATGGCTACACCTTC
CDR3: CASSPGGARYGYTF

length: 14
J: TRBJ2-3
size: NA
D: NA
V: TRBV19
DNA: TGTGCCAGTAGTGGAGGAGCCGGCGCGGATACGCAGTATTTT
CDR3: CASSGGAGADTQYF

length: 12
J: TRBJ2-5
size: NA
D: NA
V: TRBV29-1
DNA: TGCAGCGTGGGCGGCCACCAGGAGACCCAGTACTTC
CDR3: CSVGGHQETQYF

length: 15
J: TRBJ1-1
size: NA
D: NA
V: TRBV7-2
DNA: TGTGCCAGCAGCTTTAGGGCAGGTCCCCTCACTGAAGCTTTCTTT
CDR3: CASSFRAGPLTEAFF